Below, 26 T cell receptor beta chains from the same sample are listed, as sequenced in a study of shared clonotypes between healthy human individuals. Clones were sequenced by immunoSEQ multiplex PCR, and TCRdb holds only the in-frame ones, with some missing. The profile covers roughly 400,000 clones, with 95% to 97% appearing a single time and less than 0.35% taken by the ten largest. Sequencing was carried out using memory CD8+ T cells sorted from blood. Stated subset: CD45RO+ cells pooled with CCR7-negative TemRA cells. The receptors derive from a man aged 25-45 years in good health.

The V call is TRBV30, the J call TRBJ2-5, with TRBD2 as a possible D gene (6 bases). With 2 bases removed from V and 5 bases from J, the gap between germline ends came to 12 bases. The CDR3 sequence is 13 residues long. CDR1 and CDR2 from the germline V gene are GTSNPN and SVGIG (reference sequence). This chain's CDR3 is CAWSPRGRETQYF. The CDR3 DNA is TGTGCCTGGAGTCCCCGGGGGAGGGAGACCCAGTACTTC.

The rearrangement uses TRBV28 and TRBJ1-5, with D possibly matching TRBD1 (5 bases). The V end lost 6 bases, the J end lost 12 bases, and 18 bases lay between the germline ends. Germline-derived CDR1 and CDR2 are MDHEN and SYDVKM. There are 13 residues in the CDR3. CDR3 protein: CASSGGSLGGQHF. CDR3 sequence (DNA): TGTGCCAGCAGCGGAGGGTCTCTTGGGGGCCAGCATTTT.

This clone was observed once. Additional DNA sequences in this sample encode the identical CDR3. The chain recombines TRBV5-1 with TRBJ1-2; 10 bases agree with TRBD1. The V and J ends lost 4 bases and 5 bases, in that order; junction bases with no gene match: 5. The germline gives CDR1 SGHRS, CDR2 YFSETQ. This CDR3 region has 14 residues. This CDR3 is CASSPGQGGYGYTF. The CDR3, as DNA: TGCGCCAGCAGCCCCGGACAGGGGGGGTATGGCTACACCTTC.

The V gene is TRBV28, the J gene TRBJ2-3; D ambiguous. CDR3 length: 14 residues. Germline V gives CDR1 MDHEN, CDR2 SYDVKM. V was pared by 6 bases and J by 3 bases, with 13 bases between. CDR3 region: CASRWESETDTQYF. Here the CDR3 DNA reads TGTGCCAGCAGATGGGAATCGGAGACAGATACGCAGTATTTT.

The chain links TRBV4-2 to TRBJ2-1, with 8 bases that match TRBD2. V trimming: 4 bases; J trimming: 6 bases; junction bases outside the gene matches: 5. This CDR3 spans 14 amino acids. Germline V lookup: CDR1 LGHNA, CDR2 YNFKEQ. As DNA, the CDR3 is TGTGCCAGCAGCCCTATAGGACTAGCCAATGAGCAGTTCTTC. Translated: CASSPIGLANEQFF.

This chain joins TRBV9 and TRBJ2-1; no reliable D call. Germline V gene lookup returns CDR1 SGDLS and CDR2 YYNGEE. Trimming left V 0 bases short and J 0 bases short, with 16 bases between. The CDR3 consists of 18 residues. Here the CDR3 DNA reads TGTGCCAGCAGCGTAGCCCCCATTTGGCGGATCTCCTACAATGAGCAGTTCTTC. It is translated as CASSVAPIWRISYNEQFF.

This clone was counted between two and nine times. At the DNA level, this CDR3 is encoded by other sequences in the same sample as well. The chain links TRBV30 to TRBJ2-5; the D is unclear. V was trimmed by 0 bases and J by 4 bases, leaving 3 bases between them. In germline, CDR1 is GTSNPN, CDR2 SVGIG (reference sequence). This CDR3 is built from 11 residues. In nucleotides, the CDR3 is TGTGCCTGGAGTGTATTAGAGACCCAGTACTTC. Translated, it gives CAWSVLETQYF.

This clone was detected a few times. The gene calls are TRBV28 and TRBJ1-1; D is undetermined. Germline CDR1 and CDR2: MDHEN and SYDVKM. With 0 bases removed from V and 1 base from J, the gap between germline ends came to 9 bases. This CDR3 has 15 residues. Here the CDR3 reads CASSLWPKANTEAFF. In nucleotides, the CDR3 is TGTGCCAGCAGTTTATGGCCAAAGGCGAACACTGAAGCTTTCTTT.

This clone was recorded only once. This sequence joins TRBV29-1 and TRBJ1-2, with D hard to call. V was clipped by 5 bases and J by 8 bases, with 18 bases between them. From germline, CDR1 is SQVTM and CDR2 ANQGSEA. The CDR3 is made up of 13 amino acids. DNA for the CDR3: TGCAGCGTTAGCCCAGGCGTCCCTGGCGGCTACACCTTC. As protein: CSVSPGVPGGYTF.

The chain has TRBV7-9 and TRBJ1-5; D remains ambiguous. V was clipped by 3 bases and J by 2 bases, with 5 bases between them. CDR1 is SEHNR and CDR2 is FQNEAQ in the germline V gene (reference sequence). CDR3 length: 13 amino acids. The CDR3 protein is CASSFPGNQPQHF. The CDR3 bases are TGTGCCAGCAGCTTCCCAGGCAATCAGCCCCAGCATTTT.

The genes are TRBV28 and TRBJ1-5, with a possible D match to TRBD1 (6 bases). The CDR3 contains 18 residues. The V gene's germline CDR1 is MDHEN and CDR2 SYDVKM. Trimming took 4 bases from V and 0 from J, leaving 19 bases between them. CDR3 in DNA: TGTGCCAGCAGTTACGGGTTACTAGGGGGAGGTAGCAATCAGCCCCAGCATTTT. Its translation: CASSYGLLGGGSNQPQHF.

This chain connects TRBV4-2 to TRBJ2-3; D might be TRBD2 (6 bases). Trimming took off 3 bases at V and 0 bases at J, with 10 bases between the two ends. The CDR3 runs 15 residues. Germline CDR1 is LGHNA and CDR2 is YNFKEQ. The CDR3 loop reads CASSQGRRSTDTQYF. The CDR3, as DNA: TGTGCCAGCAGCCAGGGGAGGAGGAGCACAGATACGCAGTATTTT.

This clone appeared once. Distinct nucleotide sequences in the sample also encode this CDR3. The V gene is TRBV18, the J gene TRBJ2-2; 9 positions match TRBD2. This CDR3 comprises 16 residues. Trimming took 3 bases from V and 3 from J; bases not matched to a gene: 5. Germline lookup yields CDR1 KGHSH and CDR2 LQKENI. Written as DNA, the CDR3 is TGTGCCAGCTCACCCCTAGCGGGAACCGACACCGGGGAGCTGTTTTTT. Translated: CASSPLAGTDTGELFF.

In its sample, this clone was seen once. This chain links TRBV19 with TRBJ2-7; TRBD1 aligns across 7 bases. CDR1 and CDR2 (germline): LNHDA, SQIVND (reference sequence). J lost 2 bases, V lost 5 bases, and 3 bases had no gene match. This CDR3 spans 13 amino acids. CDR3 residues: CASSFGTAYEQYF. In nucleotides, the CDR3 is TGTGCCAGTAGTTTCGGGACAGCCTACGAGCAGTACTTC.

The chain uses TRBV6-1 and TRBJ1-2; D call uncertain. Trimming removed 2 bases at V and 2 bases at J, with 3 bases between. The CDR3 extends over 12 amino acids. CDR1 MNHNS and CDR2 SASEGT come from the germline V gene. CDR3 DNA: TGTGCCAGCAGTGAAAACAACTATGGCTACACCTTC. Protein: CASSENNYGYTF.

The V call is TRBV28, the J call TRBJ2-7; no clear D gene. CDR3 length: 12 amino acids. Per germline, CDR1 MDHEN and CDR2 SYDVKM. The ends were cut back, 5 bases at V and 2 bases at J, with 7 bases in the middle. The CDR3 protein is CASSILPYEQYF. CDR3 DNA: TGTGCCAGCAGTATTCTTCCCTACGAGCAGTACTTC.

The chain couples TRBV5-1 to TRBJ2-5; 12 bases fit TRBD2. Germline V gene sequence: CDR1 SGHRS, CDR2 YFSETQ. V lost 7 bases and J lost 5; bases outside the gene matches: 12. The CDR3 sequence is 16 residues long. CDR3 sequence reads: CASRASGRAGGETQYF. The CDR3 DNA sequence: TGCGCCAGCCGCGCTAGCGGGAGGGCCGGGGGGGAGACCCAGTACTTC.

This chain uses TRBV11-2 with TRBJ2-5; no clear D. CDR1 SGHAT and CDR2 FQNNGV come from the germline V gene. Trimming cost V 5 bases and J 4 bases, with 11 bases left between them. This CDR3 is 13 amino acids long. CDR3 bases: TGTGCCAGCAGCCCCCCGGCTCGAGAGACCCAGTACTTC. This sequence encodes CASSPPARETQYF.

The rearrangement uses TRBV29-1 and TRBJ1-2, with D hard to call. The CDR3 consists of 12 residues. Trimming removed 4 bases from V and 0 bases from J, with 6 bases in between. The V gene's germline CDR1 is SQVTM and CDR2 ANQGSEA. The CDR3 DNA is TGCAGCGTTGGACAAACTAACTATGGCTACACCTTC. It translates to CSVGQTNYGYTF.

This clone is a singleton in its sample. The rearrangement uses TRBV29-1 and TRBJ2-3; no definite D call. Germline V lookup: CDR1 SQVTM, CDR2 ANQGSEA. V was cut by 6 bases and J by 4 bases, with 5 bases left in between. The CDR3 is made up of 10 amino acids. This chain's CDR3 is CSVMSDTQYF. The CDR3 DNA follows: TGCAGCGTGATGTCAGATACGCAGTATTTT.

CDR3 region: CASSYAGTYNEQFF. The CDR3 DNA reads as TGTGCCAGCAGTTACGCCGGGACCTACAATGAGCAGTTCTTC. The V gene is TRBV6-5, the J gene TRBJ2-1, with D perhaps matching TRBD2 (5 bases). The V end was cut by 2 bases, the J end by 2 bases, with 7 bases between. Germline-derived CDR1 and CDR2 are MNHEY and SVGAGI. The CDR3 has 14 amino acids.

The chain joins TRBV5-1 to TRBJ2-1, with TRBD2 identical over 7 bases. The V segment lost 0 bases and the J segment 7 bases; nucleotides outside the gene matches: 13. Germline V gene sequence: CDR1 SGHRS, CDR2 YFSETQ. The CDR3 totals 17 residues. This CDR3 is CASSLGPGREIWNEQFF. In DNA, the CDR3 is TGCGCCAGCAGCTTGGGGCCCGGGCGGGAGATTTGGAATGAGCAGTTCTTC.

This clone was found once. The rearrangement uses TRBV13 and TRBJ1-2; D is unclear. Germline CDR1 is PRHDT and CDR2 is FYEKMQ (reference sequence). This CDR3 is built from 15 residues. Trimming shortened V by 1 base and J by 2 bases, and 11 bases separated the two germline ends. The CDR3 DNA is TGTGCCAGCAGCTTAGAGGTCGGCAGGAACTATGGCTACACCTTC. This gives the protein CASSLEVGRNYGYTF.

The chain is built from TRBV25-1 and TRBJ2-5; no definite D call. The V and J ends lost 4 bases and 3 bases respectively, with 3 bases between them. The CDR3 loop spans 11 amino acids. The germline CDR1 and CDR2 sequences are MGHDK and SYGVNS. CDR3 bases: TGTGCCAGCAGTGGAGAAGAGACCCAGTACTTC. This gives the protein CASSGEETQYF.

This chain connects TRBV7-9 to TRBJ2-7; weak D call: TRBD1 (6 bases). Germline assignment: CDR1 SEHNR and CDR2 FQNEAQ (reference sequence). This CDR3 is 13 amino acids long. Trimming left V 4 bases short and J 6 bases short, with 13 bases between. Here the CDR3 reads CASSSEIRGEQYF. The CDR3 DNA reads TGTGCCAGCAGCTCTGAGATCAGGGGCGAGCAGTACTTC.

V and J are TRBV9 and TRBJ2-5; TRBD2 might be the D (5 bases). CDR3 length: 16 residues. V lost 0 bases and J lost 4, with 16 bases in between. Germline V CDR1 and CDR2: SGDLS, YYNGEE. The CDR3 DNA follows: TGTGCCAGCAGCGTAGGATCCCGAGGGTGGTTAGAGACCCAGTACTTC. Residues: CASSVGSRGWLETQYF.